The 7 T cell receptor beta chains presented below share a single source sample, sequenced in a study of T cells after yellow fever vaccination (dated by TCRdb to between 2018 and 2020). Sample treatment or condition, as interpreted from the label and publication: live attenuated yellow fever vaccine strain. Library generation was performed with 5' RACE. Sequencing relied on an Illumina HiSeq 2500. In TCRdb, the public reads were trimmed at Q25 with fastp and aligned with MiXCR, with productive beta chains retained. One record per CDR3 amino acid sequence lists the most common genes and DNA. Present in this sample are hundreds of thousands of distinct CDR3 sequences, more than 9% of which were seen just once. Of the sample, about 15% falls within the top ten clones. Sequences were derived from PBMCs, sampled on the day of the yellow fever booster vaccination. The receptors come from a man aged 30 to 39 who received the YFV17D yellow fever vaccine.

The V call is TRBV6-2 or TRBV6-3, the J call TRBJ2-1; possibly TRBD1 or TRBD2 for D (6 bases each). The CDR3 has 21 amino acids. Looked up from germline, CDR1 is MNHEY and CDR2 is SVGEGT. V lost 6 bases, J lost 2 bases, and 32 bases lay in between. The CDR3 spells CASRLLRVGGPLPSTYNEQFF. In DNA form, the CDR3 reads TGTGCCAGCAGACTACTAAGGGTTGGGGGGCCCCTTCCCTCCACCTACAATGAGCAGTTCTTC.

This chain joins TRBV29-1 and TRBJ2-1; 9 bases map to TRBD2. The V and J ends lost 6 bases and 0 bases, in that order; junction bases with no gene match: 6. The CDR3 loop spans 15 amino acids. Germline V gene lookup returns CDR1 SQVTM and CDR2 ANQGSEA. CDR3 DNA: TGCAGCGTAGCGAGCGGGGGGAGCTCCTACAATGAGCAGTTCTTC. Translation gives CSVASGGSSYNEQFF.

In its sample, this clonotype was seen a few times. The chain recombines TRBV9 with TRBJ2-5; 11 bases are a match to TRBD1. V lost 4 bases to trimming and J lost 5 bases; unmatched junction nucleotides: 7. Per germline, CDR1 SGDLS and CDR2 YYNGEE. CDR3 length equals 15 residues. CDR3 region: CASSFGQGAGETQYF. The CDR3 DNA follows: TGTGCCAGCAGCTTCGGACAGGGGGCTGGGGAGACCCAGTACTTC.

The rearrangement joins TRBV6-2 or TRBV6-3 to TRBJ1-1; no clear D. The CDR3 runs to 16 residues. V shed 2 bases and J shed 5 bases, with 18 bases lying between them. The germline V gene encodes CDR1 MNHEY and CDR2 SVGEGT. The CDR3 spells CASSYPMAGVRTEAFF. CDR3 coding DNA: TGTGCCAGCAGTTACCCCATGGCAGGAGTTAGGACTGAAGCTTTCTTT.

This sequence joins TRBV6-1 and TRBJ2-7; D might be TRBD1 (6 bases). Trimming pared 6 bases from V and 2 bases from J, leaving 14 bases between. The germline V gene has CDR1 MNHNS and CDR2 SASEGT. The CDR3 consists of 14 residues. The CDR3 nucleotides are TGTGCCAGCAGACCTCAGGGGAACGCCTACGAGCAGTACTTC. It translates to CASRPQGNAYEQYF.

Ten or more counts support this clonotype. CDR3 in amino acids: CASRETGDTEAFF. Written as DNA, the CDR3 is TGTGCCAGCAGGGAGACAGGAGACACTGAAGCTTTCTTT. This chain uses TRBV2 with TRBJ1-1, with D perhaps matching TRBD1 (6 bases). From germline, CDR1 is SNHLY and CDR2 FYNNEI. This CDR3 region has 13 residues. V gave up 6 bases and J gave up 3 bases, with 11 bases separating them. Drawing the rest from reference TRBV2 and TRBJ1-1, the complete variable domain is EPEVTQTPSHQVTQMGQEVILRCVPISNHLYFYWYRQILGQKVEFLVSFYNNEISEKSEIFDDQFSVERPDGSNFTLKIRSTKLEDSAMYFCASRETGDTEAFFGQGTRLTVV.

This chain connects TRBV28 to TRBJ2-3, with TRBD2 identical over 16 bases. The CDR3 is 17 residues long. Germline trimming cut 4 bases from V and 4 bases from J; bases unmatched to any gene: 5. Germline V CDR1 and CDR2: MDHEN, SYDVKM. CDR3 amino acids: CASSWGLAGGPADTQYF. CDR3 nucleotide sequence: TGTGCCAGCAGTTGGGGACTAGCGGGAGGGCCCGCAGATACGCAGTATTTT. The full variable domain, in which reference TRBV28 and TRBJ2-3 provide the parts outside the CDR3, is DVKVTQSSRYLVKRTGEKVFLECVQDMDHENMFWYRQDPGLGLRLIYFSYDVKMKEKGDIPEGYSVSREKKERFSLILESASTNQTSMYLCASSWGLAGGPADTQYFGPGTRLTVL.